This paragraph reports one T cell receptor beta chain. The source of the sample is a study of blood T cells in healthy people across ages. There are 12 residues in the CDR3. Trimming shortened V by 3 bases and J by 7 bases, and 9 bases separated the two germline ends. A second PCR of roughly 7 to 11 cycles used a sample-barcoded 5' primer and a J-beta primer mix. TCRdb used MiXCR to reprocess the 5' RACE reads, holding one entry per CDR3 protein. This table has approximately 850,000 distinct CDR3 sequences, 40% to 50% appearing once. This chain joins TRBV12-3 or TRBV12-4 and TRBJ1-2; D unresolved. Sample: blood. The sequence was obtained from a man aged 60 to 75 in good health. Written as DNA, the CDR3 is TGTGCCAGCAGTTTTGGTTTGGGTGGCTACACCTTC. It is translated as CASSFGLGGYTF.